This T cell receptor (beta chain) comes out of a study of blood T cell repertoires in COVID-19. The protocol was immunoSEQ multiplex PCR, while the TCRdb copy is restricted to in-frame clones and leaves out a portion. The table includes 140,000 to 150,000 clones, roughly 80% detected once. Germline V gene sequence: CDR1 ENHRY, CDR2 SYGVKD. The CDR3 spans 12 residues. Trimming removed 6 bases from V and 1 base from J, with 6 bases in between. There are a few counts of this clone. The same CDR3 can be traced to other DNA sequences in this sample. The origin of this receptor is a woman aged 50 to 65 who had recovered from COVID-19. The chain joins TRBV10-3 to TRBJ1-1; no clear D gene. Sequenced material: PBMCs or T cells enriched from blood (not recorded which). CDR3 in DNA: TGTGCCATCAGGGGAGCGAACACTGAAGCTTTCTTT. Translation gives CAIRGANTEAFF.